This TCR beta chain was sequenced in a study of Graves' ophthalmopathy and Graves' hyperthyroidism (dated by TCRdb to the late 2010s). Turning to the overall study: Peripheral blood was collected before any treatment was given, at the time of initial diagnosis. To explore V-J signatures that distinguish ophthalmopathy from hyperthyroidism, a discovery set of about a hundred patients was enrolled, made up of 43 with ophthalmopathy and some 60 with stable hyperthyroidism. The 85 to 100 discovery patients were randomly split 7:3 into training and test sets. The study used signatures of the TCR beta repertoire to tell Graves' ophthalmopathy apart from Graves' hyperthyroidism and to predict which patients would progress to ophthalmopathy. For independent validation, a separate cohort was made up of fewer than 20 hyperthyroidism patients plus 17 patients who later progressed from hyperthyroidism to ophthalmopathy. Following sample collection, hyperthyroidism patients were given methimazole at a starting dose of 30 mg daily, and ophthalmopathy patients were given high-dose intravenous methylprednisolone. In roughly 6 hyperthyroidism patients, T-cell repertoires of thyroid tissue and blood were compared. In total, under 150 blood samples were TCR-sequenced: some 43 ophthalmopathy, some 72 hyperthyroidism and some 17 hyperthyroidism-to-ophthalmopathy patients.

Ophthalmopathy patients were characterized by moderately to severely active disease, a Clinical Activity Score of at least 3, a NOSPECS grade of at least 4, and a disease duration under 3 months. Patients with other autoimmune diseases, uncontrolled infections, pregnancy or lactation were excluded. Clinical symptoms, serum thyroxine, TRAb, thyroid ultrasound and orbital computed tomography were used for diagnosis. Using Ficoll-Paque density gradient centrifugation, PBMCs were isolated from roughly 9.2 ml of fresh peripheral blood. Trizol reagent was used to extract the total RNA, and its quality was then checked on an Agilent 2100 Bioanalyzer. Findings and caveats that apply to the study as a whole: In cross-validation, the 13-signature model distinguished ophthalmopathy from stable hyperthyroidism with 87.88% sensitivity and 81.08% specificity, while in the test set the corresponding values were roughly 80% and 75%. Among expanded thyroid clonotypes with frequency above 0.001, most also showed up in blood, which suggests that blood repertoires may reflect the thyroid immune response. In validation, the model predicted ophthalmopathy progression with nearly 71% sensitivity and 72% to 80% specificity; roughly 12 predicted patients were CT-confirmed with GO in a median of 6.5 months. Sample size was not predetermined statistically, and investigators were not blinded to group allocation.

This clonotype was detected ten times or more. What antigen it recognizes has not been identified. Nothing much larger sits one base from this clone, and base qualities are not available. For repertoire sequencing, TCR beta CDR3 regions were amplified from RNA transcripts. HTBI primers and the Qiagen OneStep RT-PCR kit were used in a first-round RT-PCR, which was followed by a second-round multiplex PCR, size selection and purification. Libraries were sequenced paired-end with 100 bp reads on an Illumina HiSeq2000. For the original study's pipeline: SOAPnuke was used to process the reads, throwing out any read that had adapters, had uncalled bases, had a mean Phred below 15, or lacked an exact constant-primer or identifier match. COPE v1.2.5 was used to merge high-quality paired reads. Clonotypes were defined as unique nucleotide sequences and were aligned to IMGT TRB V, D and J references using MiTCR v1.1. Only V-J combinations with frequency above 0.0001 were analysed, covering around 99% of repertoires. A TCR clonal expansion and chaos score per V-J combination was defined as the ratio of F50 clonal expansion to chaos observed in the TCRdist matrix. Welch's t-statistics and random forest were used to reduce features to some 13 V-J combinations, which were fed into a naive Bayes classifier. The Morisita-Horn index was used to measure how similar the thyroid and blood repertoires were. TCRdb reworked the public reads: Q25 trimming with fastp, MiXCR clone assembly, productive beta chains retained. Each CDR3 protein gets just one entry, which takes the most common genes and DNA from the rows behind it. The V and J calls reflect TCRdb's pipeline rather than the authors' work. The sample data list hundreds of thousands of distinct CDR3 sequences, and around 14% of these were observed just once. About a tenth of the sample is held by the ten biggest clonotypes.

CDR1 and CDR2 are read off the germline V gene (reference sequence) as LNHDA and SQIVND. The germline ends are 8 bases apart after V is trimmed by 5 bases and J by 0 bases. The CDR3 has 14 amino acids, counting the end cysteine and phenylalanine. Only the CDR3 region is kept as DNA, spanning 42 bases read in frame from base 1. The sequenced sample was blood. The chain is made from TRBV19 and TRBJ1-5, with no confident D gene call. The TCR originated in a woman aged 30 to 39 with Graves' ophthalmopathy. Donor details come from another sample of the same person, matched by shared clones. The CDR3 protein sequence reads: CASSVFDSNQPQHF. The nucleotides read TGTGCCAGTAGTGTCTTCGATAGCAATCAGCCCCAGCATTTT. Here the CDR3 is joined to the reference TRBV19 and TRBJ1-5 genes, and the full variable domain is: DGGITQSPKYLFRKEGQNVTLSCEQNLNHDAMYWYRQDPGQGLRLIYYSQIVNDFQKGDIAEGYSVSREKKESFPLTVTSAQKNPTAFYLCASSVFDSNQPQHFGDGTRLSIL.